These 24 T cell receptor beta chains came from one sample sequenced in a study of Ad26.COV2.S vaccination and SARS-CoV-2 variants. The assay was immunoSEQ multiplex PCR, and TCRdb's table has in-frame clones only and misses some. The sample lists about 370,000 clones, less than 90% occurring once. Specified treatment: approximately 18 received Ad26.COV2.S at low or high dose, single or two shots; five or six received placebo; per-sample allocation not given. Samples came from day 63 after the first vaccine or placebo injection. Sequenced here: peripheral blood, sampled in a trial of Ad26.COV2.S vaccine versus placebo. The receptors stem from a person between 18 and 65 years old who received the Ad26.COV2.S COVID-19 vaccine or a placebo.

V usage is TRBV10-3 and J usage is TRBJ2-5; D gene uncertain. The ends were cut back, 0 bases at V and 1 base at J, with 9 bases in the middle. The germline V gene encodes CDR1 ENHRY and CDR2 SYGVKD. The CDR3 runs 15 residues. The CDR3 DNA sequence: TGTGCCATCAGTGAGTCGCGCGGAACCCAAGAGACCCAGTACTTC. It specifies CAISESRGTQETQYF.

The genes are TRBV7-9 and TRBJ1-5; a possible D gene is TRBD1 (5 bases). This CDR3 region has 13 residues. V was shortened by 1 base and J by 6 bases, with 7 bases between the two germline ends. Germline V CDR1 and CDR2: SEHNR, FQNEAQ (reference sequence). CDR3 loop: CASSLEGRQPQHF. As DNA, the CDR3 is TGTGCCAGCAGCTTAGAGGGGCGTCAGCCCCAGCATTTT. The variable domain in full, with the rest retrieved from reference TRBV7-9 and TRBJ1-5, is DTGVSQNPRHKITKRGQNVTFRCDPISEHNRLYWYRQTLGQGPEFLTYFQNEAQLEKSRLLSDRFSAERPKGSFSTLEIQRTEQGDSAMYLCASSLEGRQPQHFGDGTRLSIL.

This chain links TRBV4-2 with TRBJ2-7, with 12 bases lining up with TRBD2. CDR1 and CDR2 from the germline V gene are LGHNA and YNFKEQ. After removal of 2 bases from V and 2 bases from J, the junction contained 7 bases not matched to a gene. The CDR3 sequence is 17 residues long. The CDR3 loop is CASSQRLAGGRAYEQYF. The CDR3 nucleotides are TGTGCCAGCAGCCAAAGGCTAGCGGGGGGGAGAGCCTACGAGCAGTACTTC.

The chain uses TRBV11-2 and TRBJ2-7; D is unresolved. Germline V lookup: CDR1 SGHAT, CDR2 FQNNGV. The CDR3 is 15 amino acids. Trimming removed 0 bases at V and 5 bases at J, with 14 bases between. The DNA for the CDR3 is TGTGCCAGCAGCTTAGATCTTTGGGGTACCGACGAGCAGTACTTC. Protein: CASSLDLWGTDEQYF.

The chain is built from TRBV19 and TRBJ1-2; 9 bases line up with TRBD1. This CDR3 is built from 14 residues. CDR1 is LNHDA and CDR2 is SQIVND in the germline V gene (reference sequence). V lost 10 bases and J lost 7; bases outside the gene matches: 13. CDR3 nucleotide sequence: TGTGCCACCCTAAACCGGGACAGGGTTTTTGGCTACACCTTC. This encodes CATLNRDRVFGYTF.

The V and J genes are TRBV6-6 and TRBJ2-1; maybe TRBD1 (6 bases). V lost 0 bases to trimming and J lost 7 bases, with 16 bases between them. Looked up from germline, CDR1 is MNHNY and CDR2 is SVGAGI (reference sequence). CDR3 length: 16 amino acids. CDR3 in DNA: TGTGCCAGCAGTTACTCGCAACAGGGTAGGGGAAATGAGCAGTTCTTC. It codes for CASSYSQQGRGNEQFF.

The chain carries TRBV5-1 and TRBJ2-3; D gene uncertain. V was shortened by 0 bases and J by 6 bases, with 5 bases between the two germline ends. The CDR3 consists of 12 residues. The germline CDR1 and CDR2 sequences are SGHRS and YFSETQ. The CDR3 DNA reads as TGCGCCAGCAGCTTGGGTGTTGATACGCAGTATTTT. Translated, it gives CASSLGVDTQYF.

The gene calls are TRBV3-1 (or the pseudogene TRBV3-2) and TRBJ1-2; TRBD1 aligns across 9 bases. CDR3 size: 18 residues. From germline, CDR1 is LGHDT and CDR2 YNNKEL (reference sequence). Losses at the gene ends were 1 base for V and 0 bases for J; bases not matched to a gene: 9. The CDR3 sequence: CASSQGDRVGFPNYGYTF. In DNA, the CDR3 is TGTGCCAGCAGCCAAGGGGACAGGGTGGGATTCCCTAACTATGGCTACACCTTC.

In this sample, this clone turned up once. The gene calls are TRBV15 and TRBJ1-1, with a tentative D call TRBD1 (5 bases). CDR1 and CDR2 (germline): LNHNV, YYDKDF (reference sequence). The CDR3 totals 15 residues. V lost 0 bases to trimming and J lost 4 bases, with 12 bases between them. As DNA, the CDR3 is TGTGCCACCAGCAGAGACAGGGAGGAAGGCACTGAAGCTTTCTTT. Protein sequence: CATSRDREEGTEAFF.

The V and J genes are TRBV5-1 and TRBJ2-2; 7 bases agree with TRBD1. V shed 2 bases and J 2 bases; nucleotides not matched to a gene: 9. Germline loops: CDR1 SGHRS, CDR2 YFSETQ. The CDR3 contains 17 residues. The CDR3 protein is CASSFRTGGFNTGELFF. CDR3 nucleotide sequence: TGCGCCAGCAGCTTTCGGACAGGAGGCTTCAACACCGGGGAGCTGTTTTTT.

V and J are TRBV12-3 or TRBV12-4 and TRBJ2-5, with D possibly being TRBD1 (6 bases). Trimming shortened V by 2 bases and J by 5 bases, and 9 bases separated the two germline ends. This CDR3 spans 13 amino acids. CDR3 protein: CASSLQGSETQYF. The CDR3 DNA is TGTGCCAGCAGTTTACAGGGGTCGGAGACCCAGTACTTC.

The genes are TRBV5-6 and TRBJ1-4, with a possible D match to TRBD1 (5 bases). Trimming took 0 bases from V and 7 from J, leaving 13 bases between them. This CDR3 is 15 amino acids long. Germline values: CDR1 SGHDT, CDR2 YYEEEE. CDR3 DNA sequence: TGTGCCAGCAGCTTGGCCGCCGGGGCAGGTGAAAAACTGTTTTTT. Amino acids: CASSLAAGAGEKLFF.

This clone was seen a few times. The gene calls are TRBV19 and TRBJ1-5; D gene unclear. This CDR3 has 13 residues. Germline V CDR1 and CDR2: LNHDA, SQIVND (reference sequence). Deletions cut 5 bases from V and 6 bases from J, with 11 bases between. CDR3 DNA: TGTGCCAGTAGTGAGCAGGTCGTTCAGCCCCAGCATTTT. It codes for CASSEQVVQPQHF.

This chain joins TRBV6-6 and TRBJ1-6; 9 nucleotides align to TRBD1. The V gene's germline CDR1 is MNHNY and CDR2 SVGAGI (reference sequence). The CDR3 extends over 14 amino acids. V gave up 5 bases and J gave up 8 bases; unmatched junction bases: 4. CDR3 DNA sequence: TGTGCCAGCAGTCTCCGGGACAGGGATTCACCCCTCCACTTT. This codes for CASSLRDRDSPLHF.

This clone was counted a few times. This chain links TRBV20-1 with TRBJ1-2; D gene unclear. The CDR3 runs 15 residues. Looked up from germline, CDR1 is DFQATT and CDR2 is SNEGSKA (reference sequence). The V end was cut by 3 bases, the J end by 1 base, with 15 bases between. The CDR3 here is CSASPKQLLNYGYTF. DNA for the CDR3: TGCAGTGCTAGTCCAAAACAGCTCCTTAACTATGGCTACACCTTC.

The chain uses TRBV2 and TRBJ1-1, with TRBD1 as a possible D gene (5 bases). Germline V gene sequence: CDR1 SNHLY, CDR2 FYNNEI. The CDR3 consists of 14 residues. The V gene lost 8 bases and the J gene lost 4 bases, with 17 bases spanning the gap. CDR3 loop: CASSWGVSGTEAFF. CDR3 DNA: TGTGCCAGCTCTTGGGGGGTTTCCGGCACTGAAGCTTTCTTT.

This clone was recorded once. The V and J genes are TRBV27 and TRBJ1-1; D gene unclear. The ends were cut back, 6 bases at V and 1 base at J, with 12 bases in the middle. CDR1 is MNHEY, CDR2 SMNVEV, per germline (reference sequence). The CDR3 is made up of 14 amino acids. CDR3 region: CASRPSGSNTEAFF. CDR3 nucleotide sequence: TGTGCCAGCAGGCCCAGTGGATCGAACACTGAAGCTTTCTTT.

The rearrangement links TRBV5-1 to TRBJ1-2; D may be TRBD1 (6 bases). The CDR3 covers 17 residues. With 4 bases removed from V and 0 bases from J, the gap between germline ends came to 19 bases. Germline V gene lookup returns CDR1 SGHRS and CDR2 YFSETQ. This CDR3 reads CASSGWNRAEANYGYTF. In DNA form, the CDR3 reads TGCGCCAGCAGCGGTTGGAACAGGGCAGAAGCTAACTATGGCTACACCTTC.

In its sample, this clone was seen once. CDR3: CASSLDRGEQFF. CDR3 coding DNA: TGCGCCAGCAGCCTAGACAGGGGTGAGCAGTTCTTC. V gene TRBV5-1 combines with J gene TRBJ2-1, with 8 bases matching TRBD1. Trimming cost V 4 bases and J 9 bases; bases outside gene matches: 3. From germline, CDR1 is SGHRS and CDR2 YFSETQ. The length of the CDR3 is 12 residues.

J is TRBJ1-2 and V is TRBV12-3 or TRBV12-4, with a possible D match to TRBD1 (5 bases). The CDR3 loop spans 12 amino acids. Trimming shortened V by 3 bases and J by 8 bases, and 10 bases separated the two germline ends. This CDR3 is CASSFWGFGYTF. CDR3 nucleotide sequence: TGTGCCAGCAGTTTCTGGGGCTTCGGCTACACCTTC.

V gene TRBV6-5 combines with J gene TRBJ1-2; TRBD1 aligns across 9 bases. Germline V gene lookup returns CDR1 MNHEY and CDR2 SVGAGI. This CDR3 region has 13 residues. J gave up 4 bases and V 6 bases, and 3 bases lay outside the gene matches. DNA of the CDR3: TGTGCCAGCAGCCTACAGGGGGCCTATGGCTACACCTTC. Its protein product is CASSLQGAYGYTF.

CDR3 loop: CASSPRLVTDTQYF. DNA for the CDR3: TGTGCCAGCAGCCCCCGACTAGTCACAGATACGCAGTATTTT. This rearrangement joins TRBV7-9 to TRBJ2-3; D may be TRBD2 (6 bases). The length of the CDR3 is 14 residues. V lost 5 bases and J lost 2, with 11 bases in between. CDR1 SEHNR and CDR2 FQNEAQ come from the germline V gene (reference sequence).

The chain carries TRBV27 and TRBJ1-2; TRBD1 matches at 9 bases. The CDR3 is 14 amino acids. V shed 9 bases, J shed 4 bases, and the junction held 9 bases outside the gene matches. Germline CDR1 reads MNHEY; CDR2 reads SMNVEV (reference sequence). CDR3 bases: TGTGCCAGTAAACGACAGGGGGTCGCCTATGGCTACACCTTC. Its protein product is CASKRQGVAYGYTF.

J is TRBJ1-2 and V is TRBV4-1; maybe TRBD1 (5 bases). The CDR3 totals 15 residues. Trimming shortened V by 3 bases and J by 8 bases, and 19 bases separated the two germline ends. CDR1 and CDR2 from the germline V gene are MGHRA and YSYEKL. DNA for the CDR3: TGCGCCAGCAGCCAGGGGATTGGGACGGTGCCCGGCTACACCTTC. As protein: CASSQGIGTVPGYTF.